Each of the 2 T cell receptor beta chains below was sequenced from the same sample in a study of CD8+ T cells in alopecia areata. Following RNA extraction, reverse transcription yielded cDNA that acted as the sequencing template. The assay was immunoSEQ multiplex PCR, and TCRdb's table has in-frame clones only and misses some. The sample yields roughly 150,000 clones, around 50% seen once. The sample consisted of CD8+ T cells sorted from blood, taken at week 0. These receptors were taken from a human donor with alopecia areata.

This rearrangement joins TRBV30 to TRBJ2-7, with TRBD2 as a possible D gene (7 bases). Trimming took off 3 bases at V and 6 bases at J, with 12 bases between the two ends. The CDR3 length is 12 residues. CDR1 is GTSNPN, CDR2 SVGIG, per germline (reference sequence). CDR3 in amino acids: CAWRSGGLEQYF. The DNA for the CDR3 is TGTGCCTGGAGGTCCGGGGGGCTCGAGCAGTACTTC.

The chain employs TRBV2 and TRBJ2-7, with a possible D match to TRBD2 (6 bases). This CDR3 comprises 13 residues. Germline V gene data show CDR1 as SNHLY and CDR2 as FYNNEI. The V and J ends lost 6 bases and 1 base respectively, with 10 bases between them. CDR3 DNA sequence: TGTGCCAGCAGGGAGGGCGCATCCTACGAGCAGTACTTC. It encodes CASREGASYEQYF.